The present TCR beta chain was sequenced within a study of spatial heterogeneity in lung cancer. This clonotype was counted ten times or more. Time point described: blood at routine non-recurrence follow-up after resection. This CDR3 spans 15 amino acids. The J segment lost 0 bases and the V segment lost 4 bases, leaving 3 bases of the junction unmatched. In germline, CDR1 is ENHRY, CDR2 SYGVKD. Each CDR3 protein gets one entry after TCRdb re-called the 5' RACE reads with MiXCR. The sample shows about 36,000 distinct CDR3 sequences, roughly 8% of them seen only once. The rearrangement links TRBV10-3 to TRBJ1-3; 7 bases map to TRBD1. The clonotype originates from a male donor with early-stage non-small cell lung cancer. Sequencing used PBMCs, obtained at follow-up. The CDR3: CAISGGQRSGNTIYF. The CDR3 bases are TGTGCCATCAGTGGGGGACAGCGCTCTGGAAACACCATATATTTT.